These T cell receptor beta chains were read from a single sample in a study of blood T cell repertoires in COVID-19. Repertoires were generated with immunoSEQ multiplex PCR, while TCRdb's copy carries only in-frame clones and drops some. Of 130,000 or so clones detected, around 89% appear once; the ten largest clones hold about 2.1%. Sequencing used peripheral blood. Receptors were obtained from a man in his 70s with active COVID-19. The CDR3 runs from the conserved cysteine through the conserved F or W. The D gene is left open where the match is weak. Clone size is shown for a subset of rows, as once, few, many or a class of expanded clone.

TRBJ2-1,.,.,TRBV29-1,CSVVRYTYNEQFF,TGCAGCGTTGTGCGGTATACCTACAATGAGCAGTTCTTC
TRBJ2-7,once,TRBD2,TRBV6-2/TRBV6-3,CASSYRTSGYEQYF,TGTGCCAGCAGTTACCGGACTAGCGGCTACGAGCAGTACTTC
TRBJ2-5,once,TRBD2,TRBV10-3,CAISPGLAGAAQYF,TGTGCCATCAGTCCGGGACTAGCGGGCGCGGCCCAGTACTTC
TRBJ1-4,.,.,TRBV24-1,CATSDGDATNEKLFF,TGTGCCACCAGTGATGGAGATGCAACTAATGAAAAACTGTTTTTT
TRBJ2-3,.,TRBD2,TRBV28,CASRQGGADTQYF,TGTGCCAGCAGGCAGGGAGGGGCAGATACGCAGTATTTT
TRBJ2-2,.,TRBD1,TRBV30,CAWTDRGSWRSTGELFF,TGTGCCTGGACGGACAGGGGATCCTGGCGTAGCACCGGGGAGCTGTTTTTT
TRBJ1-2,.,.,TRBV27,CASTAGPPGGYTF,TGTGCCAGCACCGCAGGACCCCCGGGGGGCTACACCTTC
TRBJ1-5,.,.,TRBV28,CASSPPGGTAQHF,TGTGCCAGCAGTCCCCCCGGGGGAACAGCCCAGCATTTT
TRBJ2-1,.,TRBD2,TRBV30,CAWNSGRGFEQFF,TGTGCCTGGAATAGCGGGAGGGGGTTTGAGCAGTTCTTC
TRBJ2-3,.,TRBD2,TRBV3-1/TRBV3-2,CASSQDFRASGSTDTQYF,TGTGCCAGCAGCCAAGATTTTAGGGCTAGCGGGAGCACAGATACGCAGTATTTT
TRBJ2-5,.,.,TRBV14,CASSQDRIQETQYF,TGTGCCAGCAGCCAAGACAGAATCCAAGAGACCCAGTACTTC